These T cell receptor beta chains were read from a single sample in a study of T cell repertoires in ileal Crohn's disease. The protocol was immunoSEQ multiplex PCR, while the TCRdb copy is restricted to in-frame clones and leaves out a portion. The sample shows around 17,000 clones, 85% to 90% of them seen only once. The sample consisted of ileal tissue. These receptors originate from an adult with Crohn's disease. Both conserved end residues are part of each CDR3. D genes are given only for firm matches. Clone size is stated in some rows and not others, as once, few, many or a class when expanded.

>TRBJ1-2|TRBV10-1|NA|NA
TGCGCCAGCAGCCGGGAGCTCAACTATGGCTACACCTTC
CASSRELNYGYTF
>TRBJ1-2|TRBV6-1|NA|NA
TGTGCCAGCAGTGACTACGGGGGGCGCACCTATGGCTACACCTTC
CASSDYGGRTYGYTF
>TRBJ2-7|TRBV7-8|NA|NA
TGTGCCAGCAGCTCCAGGGGCCCGGGGCCCTACGAGCAGTACTTC
CASSSRGPGPYEQYF
>TRBJ2-3|TRBV5-1|NA|TRBD1
TGCGCCAGCAGCCCGCAGGGGGCCCAAGATACGCAGTATTTT
CASSPQGAQDTQYF
>TRBJ2-7|TRBV7-2|once|TRBD2
TGTGCCAGCAGCTTAGCTAGCGGGAACTACGAGCAGTACTTC
CASSLASGNYEQYF
>TRBJ1-1|TRBV29-1|NA|NA
TGCAGCGTTGAATGGGGAGTGGGCACTGAAGCTTTCTTT
CSVEWGVGTEAFF
>TRBJ2-3|TRBV7-3|NA|NA
TGTGCCAGCAGCTTCGGGGGGCGGACAGATACGCAGTATTTT
CASSFGGRTDTQYF
>TRBJ2-7|TRBV5-4|NA|TRBD2
TGTGCCAGCGGACTAGCGGGAGGGTACGAGCAGTACTTC
CASGLAGGYEQYF
>TRBJ2-7|TRBV7-8|NA|NA
TGTGCCAGCAGCCCTGCCAGCGAGCAGTACTTC
CASSPASEQYF
>TRBJ2-1|TRBV2|NA|NA
TGTGCCAGCAGGGACAACTACAATGAGCAGTTCTTC
CASRDNYNEQFF
>TRBJ1-5|TRBV29-1|NA|NA
TGCAGCGTTGCCGGGGATCGCAATCAGCCCCAGCATTTT
CSVAGDRNQPQHF
>TRBJ2-7|TRBV28|NA|TRBD1
TGTGCCAGCAGTTTAACGGGACAGGGTCACGAGCAGTACTTC
CASSLTGQGHEQYF
>TRBJ2-1|TRBV7-9|NA|NA
TGTGCCAGTCAAGGACTGCTCGGTTTCGATGAGCAGTTCTTC
CASQGLLGFDEQFF
>TRBJ2-7|TRBV29-1|NA|NA
TGCAGCGTCGCTGGGACACCCTACGAGCAGTACTTC
CSVAGTPYEQYF
>TRBJ2-1|TRBV5-1|NA|NA
TGCGCCAGCAGCCACTTTCCCTACAATGAGCAGTTCTTC
CASSHFPYNEQFF
>TRBJ2-1|TRBV19|once|TRBD2
TGTGCCAGTAGAGCTCGGGGCGGGAGGTTCATTAGCTCCTACAATGAGCAGTTCTTC
CASRARGGRFISSYNEQFF
>TRBJ2-5|TRBV18|NA|TRBD2
TGTGCCAGCTCCCCAACGACGGGAGGTCGGGACGGAGAGACCCAGTACTTC
CASSPTTGGRDGETQYF
>TRBJ1-5|TRBV5-1|NA|TRBD1
TGCGCCAGCAGTCTGACAGGGAACAGCAATCAGCCCCAGCATTTT
CASSLTGNSNQPQHF
>TRBJ2-5|TRBV28|NA|TRBD1
TGTGCCAGCAGAAACGGCGGGACAGGGCCTGAAGAGACCCAGTACTTC
CASRNGGTGPEETQYF
>TRBJ1-5|TRBV7-2|NA|NA
TGTGCCAGCAGCCTCACCCGACAGTCCACCCAGCCCCAGCATTTT
CASSLTRQSTQPQHF
>TRBJ1-3|TRBV5-5|NA|NA
TGTGCCAGCAGCTTTGGTCACCTCGGGATCGGAAACACCATATATTTT
CASSFGHLGIGNTIYF
>TRBJ1-1|TRBV9|NA|NA
TGTGCCAGCAGCGGGGGACACTCAAACACTGAAGCTTTCTTT
CASSGGHSNTEAFF
>TRBJ2-1|TRBV6-6|few|TRBD2
TGTGCCAGCAAGATCGGCGGGAGACCCTACAATGAGCAGTTCTTC
CASKIGGRPYNEQFF
>TRBJ1-1|TRBV6-1|NA|TRBD1
TGTGCCAGCAGCGGGACAGGGTCGAACACTGAAGCTTTCTTT
CASSGTGSNTEAFF
>TRBJ1-4|TRBV7-6|once|NA
TGTGCCAGCAGCCATGGACATAGACTGTTTTTT
CASSHGHRLFF
>TRBJ1-5|TRBV4-2|NA|NA
TGTGCCAGCAGCCAAGGCCTCAGCGGGTATCAGCCCCAGCATTTT
CASSQGLSGYQPQHF
>TRBJ1-2|TRBV28|NA|TRBD1
TGTGCCAGCAGTTGGCCTCCCGGGACAGGGCGCTATGGCTACACCTTC
CASSWPPGTGRYGYTF
>TRBJ1-1|TRBV14|NA|TRBD1
TGTGCCAGCAGCGCGCAAGTTTTGGTGGACAGGGTAATTGGTGAAGCTTTCTTT
CASSAQVLVDRVIGEAFF
>TRBJ2-5|TRBV7-3|NA|TRBD2
TGTGCCAGCAGCCCGTCCGGGACTACGGAGACCCAGTACTTC
CASSPSGTTETQYF